This TCR beta chain was retrieved from a study of T cells after yellow fever vaccination. V lost 1 base, J lost 3 bases, and 10 bases lay in between. The CDR3 extends over 13 amino acids. Germline V lookup: CDR1 SQVTM, CDR2 ANQGSEA. In TCRdb, the 5' RACE reads were re-called with MiXCR into one record per CDR3 protein. This table has some 320,000 distinct CDR3 sequences, roughly 8.7% appearing once. The TCR was taken from a man aged 18 to 29 who received the YFV17D yellow fever vaccine. The chain links TRBV29-1 to TRBJ2-7, with D perhaps TRBD2 (6 bases). Sequenced material: CD4+ T cells sorted from PBMCs, taken 5 days after the yellow fever booster vaccination. CDR3 sequence: CSVEVAGSYEQYF. The DNA of the CDR3 is TGCAGCGTTGAAGTTGCGGGGAGCTACGAGCAGTACTTC.